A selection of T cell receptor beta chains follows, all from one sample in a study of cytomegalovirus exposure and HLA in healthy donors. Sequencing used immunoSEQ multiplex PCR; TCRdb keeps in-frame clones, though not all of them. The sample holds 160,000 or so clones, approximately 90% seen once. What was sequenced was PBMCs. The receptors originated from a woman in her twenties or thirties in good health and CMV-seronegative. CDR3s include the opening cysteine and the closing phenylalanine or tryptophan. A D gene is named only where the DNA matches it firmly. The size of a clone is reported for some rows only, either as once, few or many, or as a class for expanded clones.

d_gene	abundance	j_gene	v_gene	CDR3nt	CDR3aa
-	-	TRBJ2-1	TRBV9	TGTGCCAGCAGCGTAGGAGGTAGCGGCTCTCTCGGTGAGCAGTTCTTC	CASSVGGSGSLGEQFF
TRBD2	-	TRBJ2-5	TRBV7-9	TGTGCCAGCAGCTTGACTAGCGTGGGGGGGACCCAGTACTTC	CASSLTSVGGTQYF
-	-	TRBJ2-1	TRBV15	TGTGCCACCAGGGCAGCCGGGACACCCAATGAGCAGTTCTTC	CATRAAGTPNEQFF
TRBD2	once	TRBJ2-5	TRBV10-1	TGCGCCAGCAGTGCGGCTAGCGGGGGTAAAGAGACCCAGTACTTC	CASSAASGGKETQYF
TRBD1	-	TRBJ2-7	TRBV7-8	TGTGCCAGCAGCTCGCCGGGACAGGGCTCCTACGAGCAGTACTTC	CASSSPGQGSYEQYF
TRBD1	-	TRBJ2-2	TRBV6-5	TGTGCCAGCAGCCTGGGACAGGGGTTCACCGGGGAGCTGTTTTTT	CASSLGQGFTGELFF
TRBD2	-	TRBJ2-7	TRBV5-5	TGTGCCAGCAGCTTGGCCCCTTTGGGAGGGAGGGCCTACGAGCAGTACTTC	CASSLAPLGGRAYEQYF
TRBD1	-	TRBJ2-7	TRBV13	TGTGCCAGCAGCCCCCGGGACAGGACCCACGAGCAGTACTTC	CASSPRDRTHEQYF
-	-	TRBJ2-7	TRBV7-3	TGTGCCAGCAGCTTAGGGCAGGGCAAGGCTACCGAGCAGTACTTC	CASSLGQGKATEQYF
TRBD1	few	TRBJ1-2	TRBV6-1	TGTGCCAGCACGACCGGGACAGGGAGATATGGCTACACCTTC	CASTTGTGRYGYTF
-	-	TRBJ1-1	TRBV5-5	TGTGCCAGCAGCTTGGTGAAGGTGGGCCTGAACACTGAAGCTTTCTTT	CASSLVKVGLNTEAFF
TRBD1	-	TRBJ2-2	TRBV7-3	TGTGCCAGCAGCCTTTCAGGACAGGGGGTTGGGGAGCTGTTTTTT	CASSLSGQGVGELFF
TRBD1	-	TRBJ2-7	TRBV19	TGTGCCAGTAGTCCCGGGACAGGTTACGAGCAGTACTTC	CASSPGTGYEQYF
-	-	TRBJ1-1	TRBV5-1	TGCGCCAGCAGCTTGGCTTCGGGAACTGAAGCTTTCTTT	CASSLASGTEAFF
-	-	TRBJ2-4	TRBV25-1	TGTGCCAGCAGTGAATCCCTAGGGCAGGGCGAGGCCAAAAACATTCAGTACTTC	CASSESLGQGEAKNIQYF
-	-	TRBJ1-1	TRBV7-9	TGTGCCAGCAGCTTAGTCAGGGGCCACACTGAAGCTTTCTTT	CASSLVRGHTEAFF
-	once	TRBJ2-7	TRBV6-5	TGTGCCAGCAGTGCCGAGGCGGGTCACTCCTACGAGCAGTACTTC	CASSAEAGHSYEQYF
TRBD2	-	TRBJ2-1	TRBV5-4	TGTGCCAGCAGCTCACTAATTGGGCTAGCGGGGGGGCGCAAGGAGTTCTTC	CASSSLIGLAGGRKEFF
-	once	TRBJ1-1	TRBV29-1	TGCAGCGCTAAGCCCTCGACAGGAAAGAACACTGAAGCTTTCTTT	CSAKPSTGKNTEAFF
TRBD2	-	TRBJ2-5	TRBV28	TGTGCCAGCAGTTTATGGGGGACTAGCGGTCGACAAGAGACCCAGTACTTC	CASSLWGTSGRQETQYF
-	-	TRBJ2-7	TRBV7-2	TGTGCCAGCAGCCCCACGGCAGGGCGCTACGAGCAGTACTTC	CASSPTAGRYEQYF
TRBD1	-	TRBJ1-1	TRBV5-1	TGCGCCAGCAGCCTGACAGGGGTGAACACTGAAGCTTTCTTT	CASSLTGVNTEAFF
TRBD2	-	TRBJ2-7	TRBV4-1	TGCGCCAGCAGCCAAGAGCTAGCGGGGGGTTGGACCTACGAGCAGTACTTC	CASSQELAGGWTYEQYF
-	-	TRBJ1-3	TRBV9	TGTGCCAGCAGCGTAGACGAGGGCTTTGGAAACACCATATATTTT	CASSVDEGFGNTIYF
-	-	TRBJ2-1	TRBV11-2	TGTGCCAGCAGCCCTGACAGGAATGAGCAGTTCTTC	CASSPDRNEQFF
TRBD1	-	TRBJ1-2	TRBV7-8	TGTGCCAGCAGCTCTCAGGGACAGGGGGCGCCGGTGGGCGGCTACACCTTC	CASSSQGQGAPVGGYTF
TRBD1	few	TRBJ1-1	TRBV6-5	TGTGCCAGCAGGGGGACAGGGGCCACTGAAGCTTTCTTT	CASRGTGATEAFF
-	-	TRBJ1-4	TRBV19	TGTGCCAGTAGGTCAGGGCTGATGAGGGAAAAACTGTTTTTT	CASRSGLMREKLFF
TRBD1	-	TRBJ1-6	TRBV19	TGTGCCAGTAGCAGGACAGGGCGTAATTCACCCCTCCACTTT	CASSRTGRNSPLHF
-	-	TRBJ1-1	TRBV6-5	TGTGCCAGCAGTTATGGACAGTCAACTGAAGCTTTCTTT	CASSYGQSTEAFF
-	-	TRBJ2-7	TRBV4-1	TGCGCCAGCAGCCAAGTGGCAGTCTACGAGCAGTACTTC	CASSQVAVYEQYF
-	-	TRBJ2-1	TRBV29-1	TGCAGCGTTGGTGGGGCGGGGAACAATGAGCAGTTCTTC	CSVGGAGNNEQFF
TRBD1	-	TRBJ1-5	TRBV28	TGTGCCAGCAGTTTATTTCGGGACAGGGAGGCCCAGCATTTT	CASSLFRDREAQHF
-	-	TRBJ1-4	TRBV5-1	TGCGCCAGCAGCAGGGGACACTCAACTAATGAAAAACTGTTTTTT	CASSRGHSTNEKLFF
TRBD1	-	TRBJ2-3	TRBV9	TGTGCCAGCAGCGCCGGACAGGATGGGGATACGCAGTATTTT	CASSAGQDGDTQYF
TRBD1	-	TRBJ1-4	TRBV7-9	TGTGCCAGCAGCCTAACCGGGACAGGGGTTGAAAAACTGTTTTTT	CASSLTGTGVEKLFF
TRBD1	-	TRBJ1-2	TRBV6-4	TGTGCCAGCAGCCTCGACAGGGGCTCAAACTATGGCTACACCTTC	CASSLDRGSNYGYTF
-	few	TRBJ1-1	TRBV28	TGTGCCGTGTTACAGGCAGAAACTGAAGCTTTCTTT	CAVLQAETEAFF
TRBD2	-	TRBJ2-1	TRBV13	TGTGCCAGCAGCTTAAGGACTAGACTATACAATGAGCAGTTCTTC	CASSLRTRLYNEQFF
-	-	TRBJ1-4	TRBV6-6	TGTGCCAGCAGTTACGGGCAGATTAATGAAAAACTGTTTTTT	CASSYGQINEKLFF
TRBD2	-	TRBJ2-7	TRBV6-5	TGTGCCAGCAGCGGGGGGGAGACACACGAGCAGTACTTC	CASSGGETHEQYF
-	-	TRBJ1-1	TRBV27	TGTGCCAGCAGTTTTACGCAGGGGGAAGCTTTCTTT	CASSFTQGEAFF
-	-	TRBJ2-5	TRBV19	TGTGCCAGTAGGGAAGTGGGGGGGCATGGGGGAGAAGAGACCCAGTACTTC	CASREVGGHGGEETQYF
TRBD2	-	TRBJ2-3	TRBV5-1	TGCGCCAGCAGCTTTGTCCTAGCGGGACTGAACACAGATACGCAGTATTTT	CASSFVLAGLNTDTQYF
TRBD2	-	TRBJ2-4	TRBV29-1	TGCAGCGTTGATATCCGGGGGGGCATTCAGTACTTC	CSVDIRGGIQYF
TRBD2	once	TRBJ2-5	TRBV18	TGTGCCAGCTCACCACAAATTAGCGGGGACTCAGAGACCCAGTACTTC	CASSPQISGDSETQYF
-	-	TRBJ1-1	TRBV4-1	TGCGCCAGCAGCCAAGACAGGGTTTCCAACACTGAAGCTTTCTTT	CASSQDRVSNTEAFF
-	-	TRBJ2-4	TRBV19	TGTGCCAGTAGTATCCAGATGGACATTCAGTACTTC	CASSIQMDIQYF
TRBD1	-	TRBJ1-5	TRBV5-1	TGCGCCAGCAGCCCGGGGGGGACAGGGAATCAGCCCCAGCATTTT	CASSPGGTGNQPQHF
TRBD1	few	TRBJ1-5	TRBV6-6	TGTGCCAGCACCCAACCAGGGGGAGGTCAGCCCCAGCATTTT	CASTQPGGGQPQHF